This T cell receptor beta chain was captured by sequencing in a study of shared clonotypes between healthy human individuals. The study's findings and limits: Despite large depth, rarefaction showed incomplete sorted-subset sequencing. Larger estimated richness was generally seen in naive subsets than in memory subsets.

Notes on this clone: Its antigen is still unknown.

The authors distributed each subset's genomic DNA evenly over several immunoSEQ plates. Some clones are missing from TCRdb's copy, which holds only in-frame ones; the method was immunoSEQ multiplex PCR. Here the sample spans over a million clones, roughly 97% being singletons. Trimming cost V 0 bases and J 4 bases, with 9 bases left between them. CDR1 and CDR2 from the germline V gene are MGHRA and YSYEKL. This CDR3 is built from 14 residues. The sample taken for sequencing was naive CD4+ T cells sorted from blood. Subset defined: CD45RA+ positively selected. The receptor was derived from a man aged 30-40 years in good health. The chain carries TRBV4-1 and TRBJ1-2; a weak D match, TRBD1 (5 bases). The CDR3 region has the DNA TGCGCCAGCAGCCAAGAGGCGGGGCTCTATGGCTACACCTTC. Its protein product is CASSQEAGLYGYTF.